This T cell receptor beta chain was sequenced in a study of cytomegalovirus exposure and HLA in healthy donors. General study findings and limits: Both high specificity and high sensitivity reportedly marked the classifier's diagnosis of cytomegalovirus status. With DRB1 most and HLA-C fewest, TCR association rates differed between HLA loci in a later analysis.

PCR employed 60 Vbeta and 13 Jbeta primers. The repertoire was sequenced with immunoSEQ multiplex PCR; TCRdb's copy has only in-frame clones and lacks some. The data show more than 150,000 clones, around three quarters seen once. This clone was recorded a few times. The antigen is undetermined. Germline V lookup: CDR1 KGHSH, CDR2 LQKENI. V shed 3 bases and J 0 bases; nucleotides not matched to a gene: 9. This CDR3 has 17 residues. The V gene is TRBV18, the J gene TRBJ1-1; 8 nucleotides match TRBD1. This receptor was identified in a woman aged 25 to 39 in good health and CMV-seronegative. The specimen sequenced was PBMCs. The CDR3 sequence: CASSPSTGGWMNTEAFF. CDR3 DNA sequence: TGTGCCAGCTCACCGTCTACAGGGGGTTGGATGAACACTGAAGCTTTCTTT.